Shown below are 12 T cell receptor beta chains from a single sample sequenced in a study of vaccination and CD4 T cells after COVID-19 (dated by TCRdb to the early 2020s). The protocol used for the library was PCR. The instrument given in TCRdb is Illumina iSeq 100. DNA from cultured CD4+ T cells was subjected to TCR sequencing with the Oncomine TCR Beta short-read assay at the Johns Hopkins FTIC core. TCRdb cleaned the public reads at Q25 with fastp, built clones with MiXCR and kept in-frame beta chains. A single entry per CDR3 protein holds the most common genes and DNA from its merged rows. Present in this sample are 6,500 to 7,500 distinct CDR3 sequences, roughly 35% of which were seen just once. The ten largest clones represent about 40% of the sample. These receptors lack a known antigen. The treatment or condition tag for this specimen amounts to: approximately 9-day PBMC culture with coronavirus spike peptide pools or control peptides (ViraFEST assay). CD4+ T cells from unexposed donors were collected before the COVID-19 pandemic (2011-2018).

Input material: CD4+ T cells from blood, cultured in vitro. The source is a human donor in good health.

Here the CDR3 DNA reads TGCAGTGCTAGAGATAGATCCTACGAGCAGTACTTC. Protein sequence: CSARDRSYEQYF. The V and J genes are TRBV20-1 and TRBJ2-7; D unclear. CDR3 length equals 12 residues. Germline CDR1 and CDR2: DFQATT and SNEGSKA (reference sequence). The germline V and J ends were trimmed by 0 bases and 1 base, with 4 bases remaining between them.

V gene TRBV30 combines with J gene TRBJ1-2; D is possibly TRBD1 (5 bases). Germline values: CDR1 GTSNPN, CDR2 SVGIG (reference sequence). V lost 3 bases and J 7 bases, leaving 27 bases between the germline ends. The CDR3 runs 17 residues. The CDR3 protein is CAWRWWVRDPPYSGYTF. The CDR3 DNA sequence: TGTGCCTGGAGGTGGTGGGTCAGGGATCCCCCTTATTCTGGCTACACCTTC. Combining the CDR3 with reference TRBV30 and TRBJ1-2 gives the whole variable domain SQTIHQWPATLVQPVGSPLSLECTVEGTSNPNLYWYRQAAGRGLQLLFYSVGIGQISSEVPQNLSASRPQDRQFILSSKKLLLSDSGFYLCAWRWWVRDPPYSGYTFGSGTRLTVV.

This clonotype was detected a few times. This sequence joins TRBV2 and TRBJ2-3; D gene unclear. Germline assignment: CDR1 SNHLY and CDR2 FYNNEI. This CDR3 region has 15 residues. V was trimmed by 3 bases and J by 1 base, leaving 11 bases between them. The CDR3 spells CASSEKWLGTDTQYF. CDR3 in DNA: TGTGCCAGCAGTGAGAAGTGGCTTGGCACAGATACGCAGTATTTT.

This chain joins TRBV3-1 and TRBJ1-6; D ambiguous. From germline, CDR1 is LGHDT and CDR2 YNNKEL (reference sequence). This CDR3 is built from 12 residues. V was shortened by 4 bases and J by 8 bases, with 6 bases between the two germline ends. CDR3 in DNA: TGTGCCAGCAGCCGAGGATATTCACCCCTCCACTTT. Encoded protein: CASSRGYSPLHF.

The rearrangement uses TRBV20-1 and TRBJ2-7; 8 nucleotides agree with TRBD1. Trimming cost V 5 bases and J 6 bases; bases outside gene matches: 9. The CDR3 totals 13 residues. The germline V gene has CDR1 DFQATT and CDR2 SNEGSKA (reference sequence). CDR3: CSAAGQEPSEQYF. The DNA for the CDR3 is TGCAGTGCTGCGGGACAGGAGCCCTCCGAGCAGTACTTC.

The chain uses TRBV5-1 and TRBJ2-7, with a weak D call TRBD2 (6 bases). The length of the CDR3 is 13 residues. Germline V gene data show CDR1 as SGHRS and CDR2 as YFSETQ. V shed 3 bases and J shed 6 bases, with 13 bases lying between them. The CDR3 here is CASSYGDGGEQYF. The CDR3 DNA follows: TGCGCCAGCAGCTACGGGGACGGGGGCGAGCAGTACTTC. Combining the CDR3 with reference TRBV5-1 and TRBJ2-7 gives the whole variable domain KAGVTQTPRYLIKTRGQQVTLSCSPISGHRSVSWYQQTPGQGLQFLFEYFSETQRNKGNFPGRFSGRQFSNSRSEMNVSTLELGDSALYLCASSYGDGGEQYFGPGTRLTVT.

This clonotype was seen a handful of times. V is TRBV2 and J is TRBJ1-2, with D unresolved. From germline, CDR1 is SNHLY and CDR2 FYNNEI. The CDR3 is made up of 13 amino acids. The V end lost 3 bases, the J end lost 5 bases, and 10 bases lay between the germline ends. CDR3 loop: CASSDPGNYGYTF. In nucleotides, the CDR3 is TGTGCCAGCAGTGATCCGGGGAATTATGGCTACACCTTC.

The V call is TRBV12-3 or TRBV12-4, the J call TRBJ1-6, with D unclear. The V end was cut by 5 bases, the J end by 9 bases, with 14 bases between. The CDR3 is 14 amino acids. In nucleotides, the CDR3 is TGTGCCAGCAGTCCCGACGGGTATGGTTCACCCCTCCACTTT. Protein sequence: CASSPDGYGSPLHF.

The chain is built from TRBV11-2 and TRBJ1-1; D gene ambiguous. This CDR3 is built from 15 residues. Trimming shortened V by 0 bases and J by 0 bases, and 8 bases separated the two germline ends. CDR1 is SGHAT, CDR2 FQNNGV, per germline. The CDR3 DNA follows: TGTGCCAGCAGCTTAGAACCAGGCCTGAACACTGAAGCTTTCTTT. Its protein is CASSLEPGLNTEAFF.

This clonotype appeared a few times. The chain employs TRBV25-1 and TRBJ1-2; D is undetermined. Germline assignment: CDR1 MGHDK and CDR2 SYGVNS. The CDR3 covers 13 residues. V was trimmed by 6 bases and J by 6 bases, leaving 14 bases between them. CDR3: CASSPGGEHGYTF. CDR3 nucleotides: TGTGCCAGCAGCCCAGGCGGGGAGCATGGCTACACCTTC.

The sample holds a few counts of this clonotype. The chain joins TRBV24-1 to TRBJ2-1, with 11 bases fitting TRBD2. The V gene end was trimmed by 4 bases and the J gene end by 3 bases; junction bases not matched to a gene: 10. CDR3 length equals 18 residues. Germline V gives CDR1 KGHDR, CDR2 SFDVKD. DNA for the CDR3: TGTGCCACCAGTGAAACTAGCGGGGGAGACTCTAACTACAATGAGCAGTTCTTC. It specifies CATSETSGGDSNYNEQFF.

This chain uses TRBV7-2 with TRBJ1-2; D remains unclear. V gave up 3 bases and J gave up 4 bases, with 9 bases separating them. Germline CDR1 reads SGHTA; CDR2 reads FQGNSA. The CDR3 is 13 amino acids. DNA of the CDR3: TGTGCCAGCAGCTTGGGTACGGGCTATGGCTACACCTTC. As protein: CASSLGTGYGYTF.